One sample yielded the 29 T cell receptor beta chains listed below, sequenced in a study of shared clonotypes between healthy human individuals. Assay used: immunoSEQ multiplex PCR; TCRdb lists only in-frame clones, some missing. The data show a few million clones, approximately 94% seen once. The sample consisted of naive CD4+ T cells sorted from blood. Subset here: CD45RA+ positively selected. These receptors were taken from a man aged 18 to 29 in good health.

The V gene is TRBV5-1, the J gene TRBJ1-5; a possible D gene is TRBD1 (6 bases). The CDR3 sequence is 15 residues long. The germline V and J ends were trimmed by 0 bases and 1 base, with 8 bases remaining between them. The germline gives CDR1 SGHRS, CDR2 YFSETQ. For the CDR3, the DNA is TGCGCCAGCAGCTTGGACAGGGCCAGCAATCAGCCCCAGCATTTT. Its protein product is CASSLDRASNQPQHF. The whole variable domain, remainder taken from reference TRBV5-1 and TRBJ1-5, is KAGVTQTPRYLIKTRGQQVTLSCSPISGHRSVSWYQQTPGQGLQFLFEYFSETQRNKGNFPGRFSGRQFSNSRSEMNVSTLELGDSALYLCASSLDRASNQPQHFGDGTRLSIL.

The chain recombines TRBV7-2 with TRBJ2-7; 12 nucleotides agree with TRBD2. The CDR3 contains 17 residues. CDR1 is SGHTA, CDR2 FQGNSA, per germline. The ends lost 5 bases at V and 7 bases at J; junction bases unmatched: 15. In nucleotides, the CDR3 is TGTGCCAGCAGCGACCGGACTAGCGGGAATCTTCGGGGGGAGCAGTACTTC. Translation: CASSDRTSGNLRGEQYF.

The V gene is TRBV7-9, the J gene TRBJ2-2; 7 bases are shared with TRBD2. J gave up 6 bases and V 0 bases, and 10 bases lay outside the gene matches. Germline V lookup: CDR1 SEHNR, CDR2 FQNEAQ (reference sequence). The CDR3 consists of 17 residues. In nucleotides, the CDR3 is TGTGCCAGCAGCTTAGCGCTTCGCGGGAGTTTGTCCGGGGAGCTGTTTTTT. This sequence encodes CASSLALRGSLSGELFF.

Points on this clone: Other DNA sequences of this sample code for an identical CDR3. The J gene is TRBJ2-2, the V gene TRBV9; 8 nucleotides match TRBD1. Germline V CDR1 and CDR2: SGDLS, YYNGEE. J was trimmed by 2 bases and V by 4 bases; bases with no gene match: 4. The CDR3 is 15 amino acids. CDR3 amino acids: CASSPQGANTGELFF. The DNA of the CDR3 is TGTGCCAGCAGCCCGCAGGGGGCCAACACCGGGGAGCTGTTTTTT.

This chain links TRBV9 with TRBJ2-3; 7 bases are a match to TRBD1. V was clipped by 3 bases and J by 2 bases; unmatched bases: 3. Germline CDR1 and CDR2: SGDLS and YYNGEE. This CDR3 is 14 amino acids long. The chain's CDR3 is CASSEQGYTDTQYF. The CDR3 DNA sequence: TGTGCCAGCAGCGAACAGGGGTACACAGATACGCAGTATTTT.

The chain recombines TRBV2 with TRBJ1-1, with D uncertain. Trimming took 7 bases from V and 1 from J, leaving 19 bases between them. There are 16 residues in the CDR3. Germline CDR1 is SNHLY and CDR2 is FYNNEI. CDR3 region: CASIRAGKKKNTEAFF. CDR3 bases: TGTGCCAGCATTCGGGCCGGTAAAAAAAAGAACACTGAAGCTTTCTTT.

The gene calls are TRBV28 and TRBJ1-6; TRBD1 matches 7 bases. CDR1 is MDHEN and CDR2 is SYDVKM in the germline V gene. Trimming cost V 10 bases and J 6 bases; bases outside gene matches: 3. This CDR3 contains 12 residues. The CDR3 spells CATGQVNSPLHF. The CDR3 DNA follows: TGTGCCACCGGACAGGTTAATTCACCCCTCCACTTT.

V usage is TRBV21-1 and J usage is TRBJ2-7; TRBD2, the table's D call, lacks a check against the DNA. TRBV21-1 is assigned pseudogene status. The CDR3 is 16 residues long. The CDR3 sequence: CASSDGSGRSSYEQYF. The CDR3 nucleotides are TGTGCCAGCAGCGACGGAAGCGGGAGGAGCTCCTACGAGCAGTACTTC.

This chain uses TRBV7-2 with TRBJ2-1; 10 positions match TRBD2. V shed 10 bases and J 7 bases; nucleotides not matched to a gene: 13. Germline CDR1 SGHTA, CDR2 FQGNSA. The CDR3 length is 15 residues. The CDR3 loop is CATSSGRRAGNEQFF. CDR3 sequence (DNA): TGTGCCACCTCTAGCGGGAGAAGGGCTGGAAATGAGCAGTTCTTC.

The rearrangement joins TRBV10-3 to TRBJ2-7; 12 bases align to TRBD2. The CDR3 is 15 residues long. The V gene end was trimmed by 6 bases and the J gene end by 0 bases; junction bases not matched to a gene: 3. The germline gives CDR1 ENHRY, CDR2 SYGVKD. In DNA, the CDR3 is TGTGCCATCAGCCTGACTAGCGGGAGCTCCTACGAGCAGTACTTC. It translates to CAISLTSGSSYEQYF.

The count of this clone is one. CDR3 sequence reads: CASSLSRTVLSGELFF. Written as DNA, the CDR3 is TGTGCCAGCAGTTTATCCCGGACAGTTTTGTCCGGGGAGCTGTTTTTT. The chain carries TRBV27 and TRBJ2-2; D might be TRBD1 (6 bases). CDR1 and CDR2 from the germline V gene are MNHEY and SMNVEV (reference sequence). V dropped 0 bases and J dropped 6 bases, with 14 bases sitting between them. The CDR3 has 16 amino acids.

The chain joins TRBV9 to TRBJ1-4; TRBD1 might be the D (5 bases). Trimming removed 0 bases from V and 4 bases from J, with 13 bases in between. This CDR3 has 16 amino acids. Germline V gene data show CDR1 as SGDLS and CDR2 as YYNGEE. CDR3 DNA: TGTGCCAGCAGCGTAGGGTCGACAGCCTATAATGAAAAACTGTTTTTT. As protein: CASSVGSTAYNEKLFF.

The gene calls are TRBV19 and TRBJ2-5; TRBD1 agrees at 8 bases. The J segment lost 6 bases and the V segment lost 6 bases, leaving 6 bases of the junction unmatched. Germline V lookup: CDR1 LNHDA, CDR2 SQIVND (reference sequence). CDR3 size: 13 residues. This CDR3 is CASSIQGEQTQYF. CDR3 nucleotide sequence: TGTGCCAGTAGCATACAGGGGGAACAGACCCAGTACTTC.

The CDR3 reads CASSYRISFTGNEQFF. Here the CDR3 DNA reads TGTGCCAGCAGTTACAGAATTAGCTTTACGGGGAATGAGCAGTTCTTC. J is TRBJ2-1 and V is TRBV6-6; perhaps TRBD2 as D (5 bases). Trimming took 2 bases from V and 7 from J, leaving 18 bases between them. CDR1 MNHNY and CDR2 SVGAGI come from the germline V gene (reference sequence). The CDR3 spans 16 residues.

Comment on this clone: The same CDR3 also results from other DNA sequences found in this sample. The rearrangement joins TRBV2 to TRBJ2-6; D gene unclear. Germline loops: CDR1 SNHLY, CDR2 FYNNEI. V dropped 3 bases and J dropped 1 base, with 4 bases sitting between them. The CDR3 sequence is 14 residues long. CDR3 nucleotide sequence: TGTGCCAGCAGTGAGAGTTCTGGGGCCAACGTCCTGACTTTC. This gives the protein CASSESSGANVLTF. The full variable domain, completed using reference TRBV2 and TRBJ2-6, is EPEVTQTPSHQVTQMGQEVILRCVPISNHLYFYWYRQILGQKVEFLVSFYNNEISEKSEIFDDQFSVERPDGSNFTLKIRSTKLEDSAMYFCASSESSGANVLTFGAGSRLTVL.

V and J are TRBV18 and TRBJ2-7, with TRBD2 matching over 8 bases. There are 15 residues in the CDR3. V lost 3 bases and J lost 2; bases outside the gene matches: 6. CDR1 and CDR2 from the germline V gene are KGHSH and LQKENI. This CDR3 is CASSPPGLVTYEQYF. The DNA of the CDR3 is TGTGCCAGCTCACCCCCGGGACTAGTTACCTACGAGCAGTACTTC.

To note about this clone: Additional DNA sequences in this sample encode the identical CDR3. The CDR3 loop is CASSSSGGTYNEQFF. The CDR3 coding sequence is TGCGCCAGCAGCTCTAGCGGGGGGACCTACAATGAGCAGTTCTTC. The chain recombines TRBV5-1 with TRBJ2-1; 11 bases map to TRBD2. CDR3 size: 15 residues. The germline gives CDR1 SGHRS, CDR2 YFSETQ. V dropped 3 bases and J dropped 2; count of bases not matched to a gene: 1.

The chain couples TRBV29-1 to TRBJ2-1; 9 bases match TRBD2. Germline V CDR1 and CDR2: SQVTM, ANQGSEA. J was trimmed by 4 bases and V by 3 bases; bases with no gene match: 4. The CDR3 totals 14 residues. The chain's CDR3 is CSVDRLAGYNEQFF. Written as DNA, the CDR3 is TGCAGCGTTGATCGTCTAGCGGGGTACAATGAGCAGTTCTTC.

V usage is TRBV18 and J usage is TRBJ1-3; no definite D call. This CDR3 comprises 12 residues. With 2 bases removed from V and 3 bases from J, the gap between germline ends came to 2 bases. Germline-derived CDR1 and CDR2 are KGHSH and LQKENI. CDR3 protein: CASSPIGNTIYF. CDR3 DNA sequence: TGTGCCAGCTCACCAATTGGAAACACCATATATTTT.

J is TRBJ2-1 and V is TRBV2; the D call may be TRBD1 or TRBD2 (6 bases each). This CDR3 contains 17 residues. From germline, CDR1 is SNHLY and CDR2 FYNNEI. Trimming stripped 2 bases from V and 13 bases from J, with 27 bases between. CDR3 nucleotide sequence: TGTGCCAGCAGTGAACCCTTTTCCGGGGGCGGGTTTCTAAACCAGTTCTTC. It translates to CASSEPFSGGGFLNQFF.

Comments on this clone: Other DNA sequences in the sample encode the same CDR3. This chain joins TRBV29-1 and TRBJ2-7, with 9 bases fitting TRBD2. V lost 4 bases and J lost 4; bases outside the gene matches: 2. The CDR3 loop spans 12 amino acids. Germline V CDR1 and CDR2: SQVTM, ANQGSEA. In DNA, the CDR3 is TGCAGCGTTGTAGCGGGGGCTTACGAGCAGTACTTC. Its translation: CSVVAGAYEQYF.

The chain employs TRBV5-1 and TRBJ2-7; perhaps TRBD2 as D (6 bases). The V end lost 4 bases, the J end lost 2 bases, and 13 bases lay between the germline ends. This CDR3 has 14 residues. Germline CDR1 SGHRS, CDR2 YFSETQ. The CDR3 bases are TGCGCCAGCAGCCCACCGGGGGTGGCCTACGAGCAGTACTTC. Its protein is CASSPPGVAYEQYF. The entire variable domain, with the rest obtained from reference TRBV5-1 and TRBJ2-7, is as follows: KAGVTQTPRYLIKTRGQQVTLSCSPISGHRSVSWYQQTPGQGLQFLFEYFSETQRNKGNFPGRFSGRQFSNSRSEMNVSTLELGDSALYLCASSPPGVAYEQYFGPGTRLTVT.

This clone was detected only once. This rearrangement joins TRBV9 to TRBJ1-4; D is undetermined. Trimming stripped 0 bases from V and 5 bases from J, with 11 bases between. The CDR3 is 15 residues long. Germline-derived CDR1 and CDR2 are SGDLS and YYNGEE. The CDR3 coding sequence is TGTGCCAGCAGCGTAGAATCCAAGTTAAATGAAAAACTGTTTTTT. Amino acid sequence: CASSVESKLNEKLFF.

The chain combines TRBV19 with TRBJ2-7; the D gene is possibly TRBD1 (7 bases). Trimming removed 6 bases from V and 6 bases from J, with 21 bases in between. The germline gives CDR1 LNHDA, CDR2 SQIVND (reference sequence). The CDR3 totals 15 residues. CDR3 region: CASSLTGLAFIEQYF. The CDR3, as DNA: TGTGCCAGTAGCCTGACAGGGCTAGCGTTCATCGAGCAGTACTTC.

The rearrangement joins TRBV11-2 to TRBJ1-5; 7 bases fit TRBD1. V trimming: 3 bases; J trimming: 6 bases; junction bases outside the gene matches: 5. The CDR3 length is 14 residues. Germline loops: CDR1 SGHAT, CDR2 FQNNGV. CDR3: CASSLTGSSQPQHF. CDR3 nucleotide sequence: TGTGCCAGCAGCTTGACAGGGAGTAGTCAGCCCCAGCATTTT.

CDR3 protein: CASSASSNEQFF. In nucleotides, the CDR3 is TGTGCCAGCAGTGCCTCTAGCAATGAGCAGTTCTTC. The rearrangement uses TRBV6-5 and TRBJ2-1; D is unresolved. Germline V CDR1 and CDR2: MNHEY, SVGAGI. Trimming removed 5 bases from V and 6 bases from J, with 8 bases in between. This CDR3 comprises 12 residues.

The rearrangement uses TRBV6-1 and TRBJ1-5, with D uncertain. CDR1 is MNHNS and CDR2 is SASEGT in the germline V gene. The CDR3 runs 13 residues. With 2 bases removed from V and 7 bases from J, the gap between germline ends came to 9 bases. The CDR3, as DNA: TGTGCCAGCAGTGAATTTTCGGCGCAGCCCCAGCATTTT. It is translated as CASSEFSAQPQHF.

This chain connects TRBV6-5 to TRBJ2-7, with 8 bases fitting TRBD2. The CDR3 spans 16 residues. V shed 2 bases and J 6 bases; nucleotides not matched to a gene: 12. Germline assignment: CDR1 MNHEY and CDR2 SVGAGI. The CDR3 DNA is TGTGCCAGCAGTTACACGGGGACTAGGACCGTCAGCGAGCAGTACTTC. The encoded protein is CASSYTGTRTVSEQYF.

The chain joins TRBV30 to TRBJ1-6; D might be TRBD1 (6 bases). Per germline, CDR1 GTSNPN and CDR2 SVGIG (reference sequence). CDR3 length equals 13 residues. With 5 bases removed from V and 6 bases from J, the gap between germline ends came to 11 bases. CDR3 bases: TGTGCCTGGTGTGACAGGACTAATTCACCCCTCCACTTT. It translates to CAWCDRTNSPLHF.